These T cell receptor beta chains were read from a single sample in a study of cytomegalovirus exposure and HLA in healthy donors. Using immunoSEQ multiplex PCR, the repertoire was profiled, and TCRdb retains in-frame clones only, with some absent. The sample contains around 190,000 clones, about 85% of which appear only once. Specimen: PBMCs. The receptors come from a woman between 50 and 59 years old in good health and CMV-seronegative. Each CDR3 is given with its conserved first and last residue. The D gene is left open where the match is weak. Some rows mark clone size as missing; the rest say once, few, many or name a class of expanded clone.

j_call d_call v_call clone_size cdr3_nt cdr3_aa
TRBJ2-7 . TRBV12-5 . TGTGCTAGTGGTTCGGCCCGCGCGGCTCGGGACGAGCAGTACTTC CASGSARAARDEQYF
TRBJ1-2 . TRBV4-1 . TGCGCCAGCAGCCAAGTGAGGCAGGCGGGCGGCTACACCTTC CASSQVRQAGGYTF
TRBJ1-1 . TRBV9 few TGTGCCAGCAGCCCCGGGATTTCCACTGAAGCTTTCTTT CASSPGISTEAFF
TRBJ2-2 TRBD1 TRBV6-4 . TGTGCCAGCAGTGCCTCGACAGGGGGCATCGGGGAGCTGTTTTTT CASSASTGGIGELFF
TRBJ2-1 . TRBV10-3 once TGTGCCACCTACCAACCCGGGACTTCCTACAATGAGCAGTTCTTC CATYQPGTSYNEQFF
TRBJ2-1 . TRBV7-8 few TGTGCCAGCAGCGGACCTAGGGGCCATGAGCAGTTCTTC CASSGPRGHEQFF
TRBJ1-3 TRBD1 TRBV5-1 . TGCGCCAGCAGCTCGACAGGGTACGGAAACACCATATATTTT CASSSTGYGNTIYF
TRBJ1-2 . TRBV21-1 . TGTGCCAGCAGCAAACAGATCAACTATGGCTACACCTTC CASSKQINYGYTF
TRBJ2-3 TRBD2 TRBV5-1 . TGCGCCAGCAGTACATCAGCGGGATCGGGCACAGATACGCAGTATTTT CASSTSAGSGTDTQYF
TRBJ1-1 TRBD1 TRBV6-1 . TGTGCCAGCAGTTCTAGCAGGGGGGCGGGGACTGAAGCTTTCTTT CASSSSRGAGTEAFF
TRBJ2-1 . TRBV7-9 . TGTGCCAGCAGCTACAGGGTAGGTCTTAGCAATGAGCAGTTCTTC CASSYRVGLSNEQFF
TRBJ2-7 . TRBV6-5 . TGTGCCAGCAGTTACGGGGGGACCTACGAGCAGTACTTC CASSYGGTYEQYF
TRBJ1-3 . TRBV5-6 . TGTGCCAGCAGCTTATTCCCAGGCCTCACGATCGGAAACACCATATATTTT CASSLFPGLTIGNTIYF
TRBJ1-2 TRBD1 TRBV15 . TGTGCCACCAGCAGGACAGGGAACTATGGCTACACCTTC CATSRTGNYGYTF
TRBJ2-7 . TRBV29-1 once TGCAGCGCCGTTTGGGCACATGATGCCTACGAGCAGTACTTC CSAVWAHDAYEQYF
TRBJ2-5 TRBD2 TRBV7-9 . TGTGCCAGCAGCTTTGGCATCCAGCGGGAGGCGGAGACCCAGTACTTC CASSFGIQREAETQYF
TRBJ1-2 . TRBV7-8 . TGTGCCAGCAGCTTAGGCAGGAATTCTAACTATGGCTACACCTTC CASSLGRNSNYGYTF
TRBJ1-2 . TRBV19 . TGTGCCAGTAGTATAACAGGGAACGGCTATGGCTACACCTTC CASSITGNGYGYTF
TRBJ1-1 . TRBV21-1 . TGTGCCAGCAGCAAAGCGCGCTTAGGAGGCACTGAAGCTTTCTTT CASSKARLGGTEAFF
TRBJ2-5 TRBD2 TRBV5-1 . TGCGCCAGCAGAAGCGGGGGCCAAATGGAGACCCAGTACTTC CASRSGGQMETQYF
TRBJ1-3 . TRBV9 once TGTGCCAGCAGTCAAGCCGCCGGAAACACCATATATTTT CASSQAAGNTIYF
TRBJ1-5 . TRBV2 once TGTGCCAGCAGTGGGGCCTATAGCAATCAGCCCCAGCATTTT CASSGAYSNQPQHF
TRBJ2-7 TRBD2 TRBV9 few TGTGCCAGCAGCCCGGGACTAGCGCTCCGCGGGCAGTACTTC CASSPGLALRGQYF
TRBJ2-7 TRBD2 TRBV5-6 . TGTGCCAGCAGCTCCGGACTAGCGGGCAACGAGCAGTACTTC CASSSGLAGNEQYF
TRBJ1-1 . TRBV15 . TGTGCCACCAGCAGGAGGGACACTTCGACTGAAGCTTTCTTT CATSRRDTSTEAFF
TRBJ2-1 TRBD2 TRBV7-3 many TGTGCCAGCAGCCCCGGTCCAGCGGGGGGTTCCTACAATGAGCAGTTCTTC CASSPGPAGGSYNEQFF
TRBJ1-1 TRBD1 TRBV9 . TGTGCCAGCAGTCCTCGGACAGGCCCCACTGAAGCTTTCTTT CASSPRTGPTEAFF
TRBJ2-7 TRBD2 TRBV20-1 . TGCAGTGCTACGTCACTAGCGGGGAACCACTTC CSATSLAGNHF
TRBJ1-1 . TRBV21-1 . TGTGCCAGCAGCAAAAGGTCGAAGGTGGGGGGAGGCTTGGGGACTGAAGCTTTCTTT CASSKRSKVGGGLGTEAFF
TRBJ1-5 . TRBV28 . TGTGCCAGCAGTTGGACAGACAATCAGCCCCAGCATTTT CASSWTDNQPQHF
TRBJ2-5 TRBD2 TRBV7-2 . TGTGCCAGCACCTTGAGAGGTAGCGGGGCTCCCCAAGAGACCCAGTACTTC CASTLRGSGAPQETQYF
TRBJ2-7 . TRBV25-1 . TGTGCCAGCAGTAAGGGGGGGACGAGGAGCTCCTACGAGCAGTACTTC CASSKGGTRSSYEQYF